The 8 T cell receptor beta chains below come from one sample, sequenced in a study of beta chain features in type 1 diabetes. Study-wide findings and caveats: TCRB CDR3 length was moderately but significantly reduced in all four CD4+ subsets of Type 1 diabetes patients.

TCRB transcripts that were expressed got sequenced, as all of the isolated RNA had been reverse transcribed. The repertoire was sequenced with immunoSEQ multiplex PCR; TCRdb's copy has only in-frame clones and lacks some. The sample holds about 360,000 clones; around 12% are singletons and the top ten take 0.0095% to 0.012%. No antigens are known for them. The sequenced material came from naive CD4+ T cells from blood. The receptors derive from a woman aged 18-35 years with type 1 diabetes.

Comment on this clone: At the DNA level, this CDR3 is encoded by other sequences in the same sample as well. The V call is TRBV4-3, the J call TRBJ1-2; TRBD1 aligns across 7 bases. Germline V gene sequence: CDR1 LGHNA, CDR2 YSLEER. Unmatched junction bases numbered 3, after V lost 1 base and J lost 4 bases. The length of the CDR3 is 14 residues. CDR3 protein: CASSQGQGGYGYTF. For the CDR3, the DNA is TGCGCCAGCAGCCAAGGACAGGGTGGCTATGGCTACACCTTC.

The table lists this clone with a few counts. The chain uses TRBV28 and TRBJ2-1, with D possibly TRBD2 on 5 matching bases. CDR3 length equals 14 residues. The germline gives CDR1 MDHEN, CDR2 SYDVKM. Trimming left V 7 bases short and J 3 bases short, with 13 bases between. The CDR3 spells CASITSGHYNEQFF. In DNA form, the CDR3 reads TGTGCCAGCATAACTAGTGGGCACTACAATGAGCAGTTCTTC. The whole variable domain, filled in from reference TRBV28 and TRBJ2-1, reads DVKVTQSSRYLVKRTGEKVFLECVQDMDHENMFWYRQDPGLGLRLIYFSYDVKMKEKGDIPEGYSVSREKKERFSLILESASTNQTSMYLCASITSGHYNEQFFGPGTRLTVL.

The DNA for the CDR3 is TGTGCCAGCATGACGGGGACAGGAGATACGCAGTATTTT. It is translated as CASMTGTGDTQYF. The rearrangement joins TRBV28 to TRBJ2-3, with 8 bases that match TRBD1. In germline, CDR1 is MDHEN, CDR2 SYDVKM. The CDR3 is 13 amino acids. With 7 bases clipped from V and 5 bases from J, the junction kept 5 bases outside the gene matches.

The rearrangement uses TRBV4-1 and TRBJ2-5, with D unresolved. Trimming stripped 4 bases from V and 1 base from J, with 7 bases between. The CDR3 has 13 residues. Per germline, CDR1 MGHRA and CDR2 YSYEKL. The CDR3 here is CASSPSRQETQYF. The CDR3 nucleotides read TGCGCCAGCAGCCCTTCCCGCCAAGAGACCCAGTACTTC.

This chain connects TRBV11-2 to TRBJ2-1; 9 bases align to TRBD1. There are 16 residues in the CDR3. V lost 5 bases to trimming and J lost 4 bases; unmatched junction nucleotides: 9. Germline lookup yields CDR1 SGHAT and CDR2 FQNNGV. The CDR3 DNA follows: TGTGCCAGCAGCACTTACAGGGGGCCCCCTTACAATGAGCAGTTCTTC. Its translation: CASSTYRGPPYNEQFF.

The gene calls are TRBV19 and TRBJ2-5; D is unresolved. The CDR3 is 13 residues long. CDR1 is LNHDA, CDR2 SQIVND, per germline (reference sequence). Trimming removed 1 base at V and 5 bases at J, with 8 bases between. The CDR3: CASSIGSYETQYF. The DNA of the CDR3 is TGTGCCAGTAGTATAGGGAGTTACGAGACCCAGTACTTC.

This clone was counted a few times. The rearrangement joins TRBV2 to TRBJ2-1, with 9 bases lining up with TRBD1. V lost 5 bases and J lost 1; bases outside the gene matches: 3. This CDR3 is built from 15 residues. CDR1 is SNHLY, CDR2 FYNNEI, per germline. For the CDR3, the DNA is TGTGCCAGCAGTCGGGACAGGGTGTCCTACAATGAGCAGTTCTTC. This translates into CASSRDRVSYNEQFF.

The rearrangement uses TRBV5-1 and TRBJ2-7; 9 bases align to TRBD1. J was trimmed by 6 bases and V by 2 bases; bases with no gene match: 9. Germline-derived CDR1 and CDR2 are SGHRS and YFSETQ. The CDR3 length is 15 residues. The CDR3 reads CASSLQTGTGSEQYF. The CDR3 bases are TGCGCCAGCAGCTTACAAACCGGGACAGGGAGCGAGCAGTACTTC. Drawing the rest from reference TRBV5-1 and TRBJ2-7, the complete variable domain is KAGVTQTPRYLIKTRGQQVTLSCSPISGHRSVSWYQQTPGQGLQFLFEYFSETQRNKGNFPGRFSGRQFSNSRSEMNVSTLELGDSALYLCASSLQTGTGSEQYFGPGTRLTVT.